This T cell receptor beta chain is drawn from a study of OX40 agonist ivuxolimab in advanced cancers. Clones were sequenced by immunoSEQ multiplex PCR, and TCRdb holds only the in-frame ones, with some missing. This sample yields some 50,000 clones, of which 70% to 90% are seen a single time; less than 0.75% belongs to the top ten. The source was CD4+ or CD8+ T cells sorted from blood, collected in a trial of the OX40 agonist ivuxolimab. The sequence was collected from an adult with an advanced solid tumor such as melanoma, head and neck, liver or kidney cancer.

CDR3 sequence reads: CASSLGTQLASTDTQYF. The CDR3 DNA sequence: TGCGCCAGCAGCCTGGGGACACAACTTGCTAGCACAGATACGCAGTATTTT. The chain combines TRBV5-1 with TRBJ2-3, with D perhaps matching TRBD1 (6 bases). V shed 4 bases and J shed 0 bases, with 18 bases lying between them. The CDR3 spans 17 residues. The germline V gene has CDR1 SGHRS and CDR2 YFSETQ.